One sample yielded the 18 T cell receptor beta chains listed below, sequenced in a study of CD8 T cells in ankylosing spondylitis. MiXCR, run by TCRdb on the 5' RACE reads, gives a single entry per CDR3 protein. The table includes roughly 280,000 distinct CDR3 sequences, 20% detected once. The sequenced sample was blood, either unsorted or a sorted T cell fraction (not recorded which). The receptors here all came from a male donor with ankylosing spondylitis or in good health (not recorded which).

The table lists this clonotype with a few counts. The chain employs TRBV27 and TRBJ2-5; D might be TRBD1 (5 bases). V was cut by 3 bases and J by 1 base, with 12 bases left in between. This CDR3 is 15 amino acids long. CDR1 and CDR2 (germline): MNHEY, SMNVEV (reference sequence). In nucleotides, the CDR3 is TGTGCCAGCAGTTTGGGTGGGGCAACCCAAGAGACCCAGTACTTC. Protein: CASSLGGATQETQYF.

J is TRBJ1-2 and V is TRBV25-1; 10 nucleotides line up with TRBD1. The CDR3 covers 15 residues. Trimming took 8 bases from V and 10 from J; bases not matched to a gene: 16. The V gene's germline CDR1 is MGHDK and CDR2 SYGVNS. DNA of the CDR3: TGTGCCAGCCAGGCTCCCGGGACAGGGGTAAGAGTCTACACCTTC. This encodes CASQAPGTGVRVYTF.

The V and J genes are TRBV27 and TRBJ2-7; D assignment may be TRBD1 or TRBD2 (6 bases each). The CDR3 has 14 amino acids. Deletions cut 2 bases from V and 3 bases from J, with 11 bases between. CDR1 is MNHEY and CDR2 is SMNVEV in the germline V gene (reference sequence). This CDR3 reads CASSLTGAHYEQYV. CDR3 sequence (DNA): TGTGCCAGCAGTTTAACGGGGGCCCACTACGAGCAGTACGTC.

The chain couples TRBV5-1 to TRBJ1-3; no clear D gene. The CDR3 contains 16 residues. CDR1 is SGHRS, CDR2 YFSETQ, per germline. Trimming pared 2 bases from V and 0 bases from J, leaving 12 bases between. The CDR3 sequence: CASSLDPQASGNTIYF. The CDR3 DNA follows: TGCGCCAGCAGCTTAGATCCGCAGGCCTCTGGAAACACCATATATTTT.

This clonotype has only a few counts. This rearrangement joins TRBV5-1 to TRBJ2-3; D possibly matches TRBD1 or TRBD2 (5 bases each). The V end was cut by 0 bases, the J end by 5 bases, with 13 bases between. This CDR3 comprises 15 residues. Germline CDR1 is SGHRS and CDR2 is YFSETQ. DNA of the CDR3: TGCGCCAGCAGCTTGGGAACGAGGGGTGAAGATACGCAGTATTTT. Its translation is CASSLGTRGEDTQYF.

Ten or more counts support this clonotype. This sequence joins TRBV15 and TRBJ2-1; D possibly corresponds to TRBD2 (6 bases). Germline CDR1 and CDR2: LNHNV and YYDKDF (reference sequence). This CDR3 has 14 amino acids. Trimming took off 0 bases at V and 5 bases at J, with 8 bases between the two ends. The CDR3 region is CATSRDGGNNEQFF. CDR3 sequence (DNA): TGTGCCACCAGCAGAGATGGGGGGAACAATGAGCAGTTCTTC.

This clonotype has ten or more counts. CDR3 protein: CSARAGTSDYEQYV. The CDR3 coding sequence is TGCAGTGCTAGAGCCGGGACTAGCGACTACGAGCAGTACGTC. The rearrangement joins TRBV20-1 to TRBJ2-7; 10 positions agree with TRBD2. Germline V CDR1 and CDR2: DFQATT, SNEGSKA (reference sequence). The CDR3 runs to 14 residues. V trimming: 1 base; J trimming: 3 bases; junction bases outside the gene matches: 3.

The chain carries TRBV29-1 and TRBJ2-1; the D gene is possibly TRBD2 (6 bases). CDR1 SQVTM and CDR2 ANQGSEA come from the germline V gene. The CDR3 runs to 12 residues. V was trimmed by 2 bases and J by 16 bases, leaving 18 bases between them. The CDR3 nucleotides are TGCAGCGTTGAATTCCCAGCGGGTTTAGTCTTCTTC. It translates to CSVEFPAGLVFF.

V and J are TRBV6-1 and TRBJ2-5; 11 nucleotides agree with TRBD2. The V and J ends lost 1 base and 5 bases, in that order; junction bases with no gene match: 9. The length of the CDR3 is 17 residues. Germline V gives CDR1 MNHNS, CDR2 SASEGT. CDR3 DNA sequence: TGTGCCAGCAGTGAAGTCCCCACTAGCGGGAGTGCCGAGACCCAGTACTTC. Translation: CASSEVPTSGSAETQYF.

Turning to this clonotype: With a much larger clone just one base away, this may be a read error. The chain has TRBV4-1 and TRBJ2-1; 8 bases are a match to TRBD1. Per the germline V gene, CDR1 is MGHRA and CDR2 is YSYEKL. With 4 bases clipped from V and 6 bases from J, the junction kept 8 bases outside the gene matches. There are 15 residues in the CDR3. The CDR3 here is CASSPGTGWANEQFF. The CDR3 DNA reads TGCGCCAGCAGCCCAGGGACAGGATGGGCCAATGAGCAGTTCTTC.

This clonotype has a handful of counts. The chain combines TRBV10-1 with TRBJ2-2; D unresolved. With 6 bases removed from V and 7 bases from J, the gap between germline ends came to 12 bases. CDR1 WNHNN and CDR2 SYGVQD come from the germline V gene (reference sequence). CDR3 size: 13 residues. The CDR3 loop reads CASRDGRGGELFF. The CDR3 nucleotides read TGCGCCAGCAGGGATGGCAGAGGCGGGGAGCTGTTTTTT.

This chain uses TRBV11-2 with TRBJ2-1; D unclear. Trimming removed 8 bases at V and 6 bases at J, with 8 bases between. Germline CDR1 is SGHAT and CDR2 is FQNNGV. The CDR3 is made up of 11 amino acids. The CDR3 here is CASSWRNEQFF. The CDR3 DNA reads TGTGCCAGCTCTTGGCGCAATGAGCAGTTCTTC.

This clonotype has ten or more counts. This chain uses TRBV6-1 with TRBJ1-4; TRBD1 matches at 7 bases. V was pared by 7 bases and J by 6 bases, with 14 bases of the junction left unmatched. The CDR3 runs to 16 residues. From germline, CDR1 is MNHNS and CDR2 SASEGT. CDR3 amino acids: CASKMTGPGTYEKLFF. The CDR3 DNA is TGTGCCAGCAAAATGACAGGGCCTGGGACTTATGAAAAACTGTTTTTT.

In its sample, this clonotype was seen many times. This chain joins TRBV29-1 and TRBJ2-2, with 8 bases that match TRBD1. The CDR3 covers 15 residues. Germline V gives CDR1 SQVTM, CDR2 ANQGSEA. Trimming cost V 3 bases and J 4 bases; bases outside gene matches: 7. This CDR3 is CSVEAQGAVTGELFF. CDR3 in DNA: TGCAGCGTTGAGGCCCAGGGGGCGGTCACCGGGGAGCTGTTTTTT.

The V call is TRBV6-1, the J call TRBJ2-7; 10 bases line up with TRBD1. Losses at the gene ends were 4 bases for V and 0 bases for J; bases not matched to a gene: 6. Per the germline V gene, CDR1 is MNHNS and CDR2 is SASEGT. The CDR3 loop spans 16 amino acids. The CDR3 is CASSARQGASSYEQYV. The CDR3 DNA sequence: TGTGCCAGCAGTGCGAGACAGGGGGCGAGCTCCTACGAGCAGTACGTC.

This chain joins TRBV5-1 and TRBJ2-1, with 8 bases fitting TRBD1. Germline CDR1 is SGHRS and CDR2 is YFSETQ. CDR3 length equals 15 residues. V was pared by 4 bases and J by 5 bases, with 8 bases of the junction left unmatched. The CDR3 coding sequence is TGCGCCAGCAGCCCCCGGGACAGGCCTAACAATGAGCAGTTCTTC. Residues: CASSPRDRPNNEQFF.

This clonotype has only a few counts. The chain has TRBV7-6 and TRBJ1-1, with a weak D call TRBD1 (6 bases). V lost 5 bases, J lost 2 bases, and 15 bases lay in between. The CDR3 consists of 15 residues. Germline V gene lookup returns CDR1 SGHVS and CDR2 FNYEAQ. The CDR3 DNA reads as TGTGCCAGCAGCCCACTGGGACAAGCTAACACTGAAGCTTTCTTT. It translates to CASSPLGQANTEAFF.

The chain links TRBV20-1 to TRBJ2-2; 7 nucleotides line up with TRBD1. Trimming cost V 2 bases and J 6 bases; bases outside gene matches: 9. Germline CDR1 and CDR2: DFQATT and SNEGSKA (reference sequence). This CDR3 spans 15 amino acids. The CDR3 region has the DNA TGCAGTGCTAGAAACCCTCGGACAGGCGCCGGGGAGCTGTTTTTT. Translating it yields CSARNPRTGAGELFF.